This TCR beta chain is drawn from a study of cytomegalovirus exposure and HLA in healthy donors. Overall study: There were 65 million to 85 million unique TCRs (from HLA-typed donors) in an early data release. Broader study findings: Among TCR beta chains of equal frequency, HLA-associated ones were more clonally expanded in a later analysis. Presence/absence analysis assumed near-uniform sequencing depth across donors. Several top significant clusters appeared, in a later analysis, to be linked to common viral pathogens.

Amplification used 60 Vbeta primers and 13 Jbeta primers. Profiled with immunoSEQ multiplex PCR; TCRdb holds only in-frame clones, not every one. The table lists just under 90,000 clones. A word on this clone: Its antigen is not identified.

This CDR3 region has 15 residues. Germline loops: CDR1 LNHNV, CDR2 YYDKDF (reference sequence). With V trimmed by 6 bases and J by 5 bases, 10 bases remained unmatched. The receptor was derived from a girl under 18 in good health and CMV-seropositive. The sample taken for sequencing was PBMCs. J is TRBJ2-1 and V is TRBV15, with 7 bases that match TRBD1. The CDR3 nucleotides are TGTGCCACCAGTAGCCGCCGGGACAGCAACAATGAGCAGTTCTTC. Its protein product is CATSSRRDSNNEQFF.